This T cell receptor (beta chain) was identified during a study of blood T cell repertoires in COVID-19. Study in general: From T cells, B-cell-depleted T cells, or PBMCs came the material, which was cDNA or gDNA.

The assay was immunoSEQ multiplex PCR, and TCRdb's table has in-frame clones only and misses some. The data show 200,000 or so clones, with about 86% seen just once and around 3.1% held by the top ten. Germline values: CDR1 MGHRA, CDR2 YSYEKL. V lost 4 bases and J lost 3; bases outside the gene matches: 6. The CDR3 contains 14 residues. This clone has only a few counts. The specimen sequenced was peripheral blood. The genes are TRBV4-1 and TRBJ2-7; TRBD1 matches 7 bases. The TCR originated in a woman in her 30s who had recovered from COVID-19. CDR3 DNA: TGCGCCAGCAGCCTTCGGGACAGTGGCTACGAGCAGTACTTC. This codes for CASSLRDSGYEQYF.